This T cell receptor beta chain appears in the sequencing data of a study of cytomegalovirus exposure and HLA in healthy donors. Concerning this clone itself: The antigen is undetermined.

PCR was performed using 60 Vbeta and 13 Jbeta primers. Assay used: immunoSEQ multiplex PCR; TCRdb lists only in-frame clones, some missing. The sample has about 160,000 clones; around 80% are singletons. V was shortened by 3 bases and J by 4 bases, with 10 bases between the two germline ends. CDR1 is MDHEN and CDR2 is SYDVKM in the germline V gene. The CDR3 length is 14 residues. Study results and limitations: The listing of some 170 TCR beta chains classed them as cytomegalovirus-associated. Researchers left out some V segments, among them TRBV6-2 and TRBV6-3, as indistinguishable. The authors considered a cluster of highly shared sequence variants likely to be a sequencing artifact. Later analysis found that TCR beta chains associated with HLA were more clonally expanded than other, equally common chains.

Sample: PBMCs. The chain employs TRBV28 and TRBJ1-3, with D perhaps matching TRBD1 (5 bases). The receptor was isolated from a man aged 40-49 years in good health and CMV-seronegative. The CDR3 protein is CASSFRQGGNTIYF. For the CDR3, the DNA is TGTGCCAGCAGTTTTCGGCAGGGAGGAAACACCATATATTTT.